This TCR beta chain was sequenced during a study of identifying expanded T cells in peripheral blood. General study points: Two-week clone count variance significantly increased as total template count grew. Technical replicates showed approximately 1.2 changed clones; roughly two weeks about 16; four weeks 19.

In the case of this clone: Its antigen remains unknown.

The method was immunoSEQ multiplex PCR; TCRdb's version includes in-frame clones alone and lacks a portion of them. The table shows about 74,000 clones, with roughly four fifths occurring only once. After removal of 10 bases from V and 4 bases from J, the junction contained 11 bases not matched to a gene. CDR3 length: 15 residues. The germline gives CDR1 ENHRY, CDR2 SYGVKD. Collection occurred without any documented infections or immune events in donors. The TCR sequence derives from a person aged 18-70 years in good health. Sequencing input: blood. This rearrangement joins TRBV10-3 to TRBJ2-1, with TRBD1 matching over 9 bases. DNA for the CDR3: TGTGCCACCGAGCCGGGACAGGGTATATACAATGAGCAGTTCTTC. It is translated as CATEPGQGIYNEQFF.